This T cell receptor beta chain was recorded in a study of T cells in Graves' hyperthyroidism and ophthalmopathy. Amplification yielded TCR beta CDR3 regions, with RNA transcripts as the source. HTBI primers drove first-round RT-PCR of the TCR CDR3. TCRdb processed the multiplex PCR reads anew with MiXCR; each CDR3 protein has one entry. The sample lists fewer than 450,000 distinct CDR3 sequences, approximately 18% occurring once. The table lists this clonotype with many counts. Germline V gene sequence: CDR1 SQVTM, CDR2 ANQGSEA. The CDR3 sequence is 12 residues long. Trimming took off 4 bases at V and 3 bases at J, with 10 bases between the two ends.

Sequencing used blood. This sequence originates from a woman aged 25 to 45 with Graves' hyperthyroidism that later progressed to Graves' ophthalmopathy. This chain connects TRBV29-1 to TRBJ2-7, with D possibly TRBD2 on 6 matching bases. In nucleotides, the CDR3 is TGCAGCGTTGTGGAGGGGTACTACGAGCAGTACTTC. It is translated as CSVVEGYYEQYF.